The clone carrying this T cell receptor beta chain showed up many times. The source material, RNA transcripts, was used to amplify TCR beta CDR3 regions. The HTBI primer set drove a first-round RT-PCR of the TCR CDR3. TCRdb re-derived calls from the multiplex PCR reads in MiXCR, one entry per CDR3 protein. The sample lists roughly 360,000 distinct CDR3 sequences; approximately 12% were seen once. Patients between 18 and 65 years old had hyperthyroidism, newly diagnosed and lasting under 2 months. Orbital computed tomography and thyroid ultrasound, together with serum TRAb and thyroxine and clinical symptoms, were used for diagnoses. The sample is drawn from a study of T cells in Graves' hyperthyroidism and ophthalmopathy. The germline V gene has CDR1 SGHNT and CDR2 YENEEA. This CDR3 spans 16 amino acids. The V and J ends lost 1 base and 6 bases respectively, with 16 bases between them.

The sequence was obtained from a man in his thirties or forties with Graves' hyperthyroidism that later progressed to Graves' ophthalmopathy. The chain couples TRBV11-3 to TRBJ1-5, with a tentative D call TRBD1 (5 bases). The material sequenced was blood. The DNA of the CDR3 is TGTGCCAGCAGCTTAGTGGACGGGGACGATTGTCAGCCCCAGCATTTT. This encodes CASSLVDGDDCQPQHF. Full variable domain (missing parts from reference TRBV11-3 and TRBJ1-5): EAGVVQSPRYKIIEKKQPVAFWCNPISGHNTLYWYLQNLGQGPELLIRYENEEAVDDSQLPKDRFSAERLKGVDSTLKIQPAELGDSAVYLCASSLVDGDDCQPQHFGDGTRLSIL.